The clone carrying this TCR beta chain has a count of ten or more. Each CDR3 protein gets one entry after TCRdb re-called the RT-PCR reads with MiXCR. There are about 700,000 distinct CDR3 sequences in the sample; 14% occur only once, and roughly 4% lies in the top ten. V was clipped by 4 bases and J by 4 bases, with 14 bases between them. The CDR3 runs to 13 residues. CDR1 is SQVTM, CDR2 ANQGSEA, per germline. The sample was memory CD4+ T cells from blood. This clonotype was obtained from a female donor in good health, serving as a healthy control. V gene TRBV29-1 combines with J gene TRBJ2-7; possibly TRBD2 for D (5 bases). In nucleotides, the CDR3 is TGCAGCGTTGTGGACTCTACGCAATACGAGCAGTACTTC. Translated: CSVVDSTQYEQYF.